This TCR beta chain emerged from a study of shared clonotypes between healthy human individuals (TCRdb year 2020). With respect to the entire study: Two women and a few men aged 18 to 49 years were included in the cohort. For each donor, three plates each were used for CD4 naive and CD4 memory, two plates were used for CD8 naive, and one plate was used for CD8 memory. Blood TCR repertoires of five healthy adults were deeply sequenced to estimate repertoire size and the extent of clonotype sharing between individuals. To increase sequencing depth and limit assay-specific biases, different laboratories used diverse techniques to prepare libraries and sequence TCR repertoires. Leukapheresis yielded between about 0.85 and 9.5 billion PBMCs per donor. Results and caveats for the whole study, not just this receptor: Even with the large sequencing depth, rarefaction of the sorted-subset datasets indicated that sequencing was incomplete. Naive subsets generally had larger estimated clonotype richness than memory subsets. Sampling was restricted to blood, and TCR repertoires in tissue are likely to differ from TCR repertoires in blood. Based on pairwise subsampling, the degree of clonotype sharing among donors was expected to be affected by sequencing depth. Higher generation probabilities were observed for clonotypes shared by all four sorted-subset donors than for non-shared clonotypes. About 5% of naive CD4, roughly 3.6% of naive CD8, roughly 2.4% of memory CD4, and approximately 0.4% of memory CD8 clonotypes were shared across several donors. Because the study included only a small number of donors, the genetic and exposure-history diversity represented was limited.

Concerning this clone: The antigen it binds to is not known. Base qualities are not provided; no much larger clone lies one nucleotide away.

Healthy HIV-negative adults with no recently reported acute infections or vaccinations were included as donors. All donors were Caucasian adults living in Nashville, Tennessee, USA. CD4+ T cells were enriched by magnetic negative selection; naive cells were then positively selected on CD45RA, and the negative fraction formed the memory subset. Blood was collected by leukapheresis, and PBMCs were isolated by Ficoll-Histopaque density gradient centrifugation and then cryopreserved in liquid nitrogen vapor phase. Purity and quantity of every magnetically sorted T cell population were checked by analytical flow cytometry. Genomic DNA was isolated from each sorted fraction and quantified by UV absorbance on a Nanodrop 2000c. Reading the germline V gene gives CDR1 LGHNT and CDR2 FRNRAP. Inclusive of the bounding cysteine and phenylalanine, the CDR3 is 16 residues long. The only DNA kept is the CDR3, 48 bases in frame from the first base. V lost 9 bases and J lost 6 bases; the stretch between them is 24 bases long.

Using the deep immunoSEQ assay, TCR CDR3 regions were amplified from genomic DNA by multiplex PCR. Genomic DNA extracted from each cell subset was distributed evenly over all wells of several immunoSEQ 96-well plates, and each plate served as one replicate. Each replicate PCR for sorted subsets received roughly 200 ng genomic DNA, equal to about 30,000 T cell genomes. Purified libraries were quantified with a Qubit 3.0 fluorometer, sized on a Bioanalyzer 2100, and re-quantified with the KAPA Library Quantification kit. A separate single-read 150-cycle Illumina NextSeq 550 flow cell was used to sequence each immunoSEQ 96-well plate. The paper's processing steps were these. Because the immunoSEQ output held only junctional sequences and lacked quality scores, the filtering could not match the filtering applied to full-length reads. To assign V/J genes and CDR3, sequences were annotated using PyIR, a Python wrapper for IgBLAST v1.9, with IMGT germline references. Reads with weak V/J assignments (E-value above 1e-6), missing CDR3, stop codons, out-of-frame junctions, or ambiguous translated residues were removed. A V3J clonotype was defined by an identical inferred V gene, J gene, and CDR3 amino acid sequence. Percentage overlap between repertoires was calculated by dividing the number of shared unique clonotypes by the size of the smaller repertoire. RTK rarefaction, the Chao1 estimator, and Recon v2.1 estimates of unobserved clonotypes were used to assess repertoire richness. For all TCRbeta clonotypes obtained by the gDNA method from several donors, generation probabilities were computed with OLGA. Here the immuneACCESS table is served through TCRdb, limited to in-frame sequences with V and J called. Missing clones are a known gap in these copies; in checked studies unresolved V genes cover under half, and the rest lacks a known reason. The V and J calls and clone size are taken from that table; D and trimming were inferred from the DNA. This sample comprises over a million clones, roughly 95% of them detected only once. The ten most abundant clones make up 1% to 1.5% of the sample.

Sequenced input: naive CD4+ T cells sorted from blood. The label giving this sample's cell subset or site can be read as: CD45RA+ positively selected. The TCR sequence derives from a man aged 25-40 years in good health. The sequence is built from TRBV12-5 and TRBJ1-5; the D gene is unclear. The CDR3 protein sequence reads: CASSRRRESASQPQHF. The nucleotide sequence is TGTGCTAGCTCTAGAAGGAGGGAATCAGCCTCTCAGCCCCAGCATTTT.